The 19 T cell receptor beta chains below come from one sample, sequenced in a study of blood T cell repertoires in COVID-19. Here immunoSEQ multiplex PCR was the method, and the copy in TCRdb shows in-frame clones only, minus some. The data show some 280,000 clones, around 86% seen once. The specimen sequenced was peripheral blood. These receptors were taken from a woman aged 40 to 50 who had recovered from COVID-19.

The chain carries TRBV7-9 and TRBJ2-1; a weak D match, TRBD2 (5 bases). Trimming took 5 bases from V and 0 from J, leaving 11 bases between them. The CDR3 runs 15 residues. Germline loops: CDR1 SEHNR, CDR2 FQNEAQ (reference sequence). The DNA for the CDR3 is TGTGCCAGCAGCGCGACTACCAGCTCCTACAATGAGCAGTTCTTC. It yields the protein CASSATTSSYNEQFF.

CDR3 DNA: TGTGCCAGCAGCTTCGTGGGAGCCGATACGCAGTATTTT. It specifies CASSFVGADTQYF. V and J are TRBV7-3 and TRBJ2-3; D may be TRBD2 (5 bases). Trimming pared 3 bases from V and 6 bases from J, leaving 10 bases between. The CDR3 is 13 residues long. Germline V gene data show CDR1 as SGHTA and CDR2 as FQGTGA.

V gene TRBV3-1 (or the pseudogene TRBV3-2) combines with J gene TRBJ1-4; 7 nucleotides match TRBD1. Germline CDR1 is LGHDT and CDR2 is YNNKEL (reference sequence). V was clipped by 3 bases and J by 6 bases; unmatched bases: 4. The CDR3 is made up of 14 amino acids. CDR3 in amino acids: CASSQAGGDEKLFF. CDR3 DNA sequence: TGTGCCAGCAGCCAGGCAGGGGGTGATGAAAAACTGTTTTTT.

The gene calls are TRBV6-2 or TRBV6-3 and TRBJ2-5; TRBD2 agrees at 10 bases. Trimming cost V 2 bases and J 5 bases; bases outside gene matches: 8. Germline lookup yields CDR1 MNHEY and CDR2 SVGEGT. This CDR3 comprises 16 residues. Here the CDR3 reads CASSYKLAGEAETQYF. As DNA, the CDR3 is TGTGCCAGCAGTTACAAGCTAGCGGGAGAGGCGGAGACCCAGTACTTC.

The V gene is TRBV7-3, the J gene TRBJ2-7; 8 bases fit TRBD2. Germline CDR1 reads SGHTA; CDR2 reads FQGTGA. This CDR3 region has 15 residues. Trimming removed 3 bases from V and 7 bases from J; junction bases left unmatched: 11. The CDR3 loop reads CASSFALAGIEEQYF. CDR3 nucleotide sequence: TGTGCCAGCAGCTTTGCCCTAGCGGGCATAGAGGAGCAGTACTTC.

The chain employs TRBV28 and TRBJ1-6; possible D gene TRBD1, 6 bases. Trimming cost V 6 bases and J 10 bases, with 19 bases left between them. The CDR3 totals 15 residues. The germline V gene has CDR1 MDHEN and CDR2 SYDVKM. The CDR3 coding sequence is TGTGCCAGCAGCCCCGGGGGGCGAGAGGTCTCACCCCTCCACTTT. As protein: CASSPGGREVSPLHF. The whole variable domain, filled in from reference TRBV28 and TRBJ1-6, reads DVKVTQSSRYLVKRTGEKVFLECVQDMDHENMFWYRQDPGLGLRLIYFSYDVKMKEKGDIPEGYSVSREKKERFSLILESASTNQTSMYLCASSPGGREVSPLHFGNGTRLTVT.

This clone came up once. The chain uses TRBV5-1 and TRBJ2-2; 9 bases map to TRBD2. Germline CDR1 and CDR2: SGHRS and YFSETQ. V lost 5 bases, J lost 4 bases, and 9 bases stayed unmatched. The CDR3 extends over 16 amino acids. The CDR3 sequence is CASSKVREGRTGELFF. CDR3 DNA sequence: TGCGCCAGCAGTAAGGTGCGGGAGGGCCGCACCGGGGAGCTGTTTTTT.

This rearrangement joins TRBV29-1 to TRBJ2-7; possibly TRBD2 for D (5 bases). Germline assignment: CDR1 SQVTM and CDR2 ANQGSEA. This CDR3 is 13 amino acids long. V was pared by 6 bases and J by 2 bases, with 14 bases between. The CDR3 coding sequence is TGCAGCGTGCTCAGCGGCACCCCCTACGAGCAGTACTTC. It translates to CSVLSGTPYEQYF.

This chain uses TRBV5-6 with TRBJ2-3, with 11 bases that match TRBD2. V gave up 4 bases and J gave up 0 bases; unmatched junction bases: 4. Germline CDR1 SGHDT, CDR2 YYEEEE. The CDR3 loop spans 16 amino acids. DNA for the CDR3: TGTGCCAGCAGCACCCGGACTAGCGGGAGCACAGATACGCAGTATTTT. Translation gives CASSTRTSGSTDTQYF.

CDR3 loop: CASRTGTSGRSPYNEQFF. For the CDR3, the DNA is TGTGCCAGCAGAACGGGGACTAGCGGGAGGTCCCCCTACAATGAGCAGTTCTTC. J is TRBJ2-1 and V is TRBV27, with 15 bases aligning to TRBD2. The CDR3 loop spans 18 amino acids. Trimming removed 6 bases from V and 2 bases from J; junction bases left unmatched: 8. The germline V gene encodes CDR1 MNHEY and CDR2 SMNVEV (reference sequence).

This clone has a handful of counts. The V gene is TRBV6-4, the J gene TRBJ2-3, with 8 bases that match TRBD2. The CDR3 sequence is 15 residues long. Per the germline V gene, CDR1 is MRHNA and CDR2 is SNTAGT. J lost 3 bases, V lost 4 bases, and 6 bases had no gene match. The CDR3 reads CASSVETSETDTQYF. In DNA form, the CDR3 reads TGTGCCAGCAGTGTCGAGACTAGCGAAACAGATACGCAGTATTTT.

The V and J genes are TRBV3-1 (or the pseudogene TRBV3-2) and TRBJ2-3; 8 positions match TRBD2. Germline CDR1 reads LGHDT; CDR2 reads YNNKEL (reference sequence). The CDR3 covers 15 residues. V lost 0 bases to trimming and J lost 6 bases; unmatched junction nucleotides: 5. In nucleotides, the CDR3 is TGTGCCAGCAGCCAAGATCTTGCGGGAGGTGATACGCAGTATTTT. This encodes CASSQDLAGGDTQYF.

Points on this clone: Distinct nucleotide sequences in the sample also encode this CDR3. The chain recombines TRBV18 with TRBJ2-7; 8 bases fit TRBD1. Germline CDR1 reads KGHSH; CDR2 reads LQKENI. The J segment lost 5 bases and the V segment lost 3 bases, leaving 0 bases of the junction unmatched. This CDR3 spans 12 amino acids. The CDR3: CASSPTGDEQYF. CDR3 sequence (DNA): TGTGCCAGCTCACCGACAGGGGACGAGCAGTACTTC.

The V call is TRBV4-2, the J call TRBJ1-1; D possibly corresponds to TRBD1 (6 bases). The CDR3 totals 16 residues. With 1 base removed from V and 8 bases from J, the gap between germline ends came to 20 bases. Germline values: CDR1 LGHNA, CDR2 YNFKEQ. CDR3 coding DNA: TGTGCCAGCAGCCAAGTTACGGGACACGGGTTGAGGGAAGCTTTCTTT. Translation: CASSQVTGHGLREAFF.

The J gene is TRBJ1-2, the V gene TRBV30; 7 bases are shared with TRBD1. Germline V gives CDR1 GTSNPN, CDR2 SVGIG (reference sequence). V gave up 4 bases and J gave up 0 bases; unmatched junction bases: 17. This CDR3 contains 18 residues. CDR3 protein: CAWILPGTAIRANYGYTF. The DNA of the CDR3 is TGTGCCTGGATCCTTCCCGGGACAGCGATAAGGGCTAACTATGGCTACACCTTC.

With respect to this clone: Because the CDR3 is missing its conserved closing phenylalanine or tryptophan, this is likely a read error. The DNA is omitted, as the CDR3 cannot be located on it reliably, and the CDR3 follows TCRdb's listing. The rearrangement links TRBV7-3 to TRBJ1-4; whether TRBD1, the table's D call, matches the DNA was not checked. Germline CDR1 SGHTA, CDR2 FQGTGA. The CDR3 contains 11 residues when both ends are counted. This CDR3 is CASSGGTGVLA.

The V call is TRBV5-6, the J call TRBJ2-3; D perhaps matches TRBD1 (6 bases). Per the germline V gene, CDR1 is SGHDT and CDR2 is YYEEEE. Between the trimmed V and J ends, which lost 0 bases and 3 bases, there was a span of 20 bases. This CDR3 contains 18 residues. This CDR3 reads CASSLGHRAGDSTDTQYF. The CDR3 nucleotides are TGTGCCAGCAGCTTGGGTCATAGGGCAGGGGATTCGACAGATACGCAGTATTTT.

The V gene is TRBV13, the J gene TRBJ2-5; 7 positions match TRBD2. Germline V lookup: CDR1 PRHDT, CDR2 FYEKMQ (reference sequence). The CDR3 extends over 13 amino acids. V shed 1 base and J 4 bases; nucleotides not matched to a gene: 0. Here the CDR3 reads CASSLVAGETQYF. CDR3 DNA: TGTGCCAGCAGCTTAGTAGCGGGAGAGACCCAGTACTTC.

This chain joins TRBV19 and TRBJ2-7; the D gene is possibly TRBD2 (5 bases). Trimming removed 5 bases at V and 0 bases at J, with 14 bases between. Germline V gene sequence: CDR1 LNHDA, CDR2 SQIVND (reference sequence). The CDR3 runs 15 residues. The CDR3 DNA reads as TGTGCCAGTAGTCCCGCAGGACTCAACTCCTACGAGCAGTACTTC. It encodes CASSPAGLNSYEQYF.